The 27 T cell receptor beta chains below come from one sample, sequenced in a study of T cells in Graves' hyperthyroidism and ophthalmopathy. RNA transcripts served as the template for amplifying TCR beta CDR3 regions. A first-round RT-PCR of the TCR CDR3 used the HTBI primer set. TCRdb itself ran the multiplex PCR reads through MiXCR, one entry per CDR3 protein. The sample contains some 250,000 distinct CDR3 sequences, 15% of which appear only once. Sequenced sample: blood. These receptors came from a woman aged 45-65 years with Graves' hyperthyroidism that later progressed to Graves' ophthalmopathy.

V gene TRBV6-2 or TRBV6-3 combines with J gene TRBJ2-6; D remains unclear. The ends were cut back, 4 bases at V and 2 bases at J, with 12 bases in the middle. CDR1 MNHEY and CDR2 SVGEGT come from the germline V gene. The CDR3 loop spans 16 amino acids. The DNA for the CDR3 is TGTGCCAGCAGTTCCCGGCCCCAAGCTGGGGCCAACGTCCTGACTTTC. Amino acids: CASSSRPQAGANVLTF.

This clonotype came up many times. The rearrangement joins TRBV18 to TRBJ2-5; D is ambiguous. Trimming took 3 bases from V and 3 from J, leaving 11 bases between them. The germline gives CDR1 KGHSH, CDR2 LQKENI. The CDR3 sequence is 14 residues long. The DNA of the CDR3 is TGTGCCAGCTCACCTGTGACTGTGAAAGAGACCCAGTACTTC. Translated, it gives CASSPVTVKETQYF.

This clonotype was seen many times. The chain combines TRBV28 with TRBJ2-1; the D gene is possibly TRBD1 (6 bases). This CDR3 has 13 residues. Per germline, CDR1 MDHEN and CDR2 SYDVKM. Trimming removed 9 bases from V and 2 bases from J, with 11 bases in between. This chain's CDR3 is CASTRQAYNEQFF. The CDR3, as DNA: TGTGCCAGTACCCGACAGGCCTACAATGAGCAGTTCTTC.

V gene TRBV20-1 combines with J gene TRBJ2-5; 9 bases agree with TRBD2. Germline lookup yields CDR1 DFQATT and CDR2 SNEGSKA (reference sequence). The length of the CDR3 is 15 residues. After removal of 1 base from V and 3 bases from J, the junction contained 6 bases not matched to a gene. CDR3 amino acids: CSARALLAGEETQYF. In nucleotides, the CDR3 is TGCAGTGCTAGAGCCCTGTTAGCGGGGGAAGAGACCCAGTACTTC.

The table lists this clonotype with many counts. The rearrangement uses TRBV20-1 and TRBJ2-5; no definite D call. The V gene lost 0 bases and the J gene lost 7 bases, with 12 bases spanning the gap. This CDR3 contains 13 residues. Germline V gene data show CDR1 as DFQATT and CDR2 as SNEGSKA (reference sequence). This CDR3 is CSARDLTRRTQYF. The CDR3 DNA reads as TGCAGTGCTAGAGATCTGACCCGCCGGACCCAGTACTTC.

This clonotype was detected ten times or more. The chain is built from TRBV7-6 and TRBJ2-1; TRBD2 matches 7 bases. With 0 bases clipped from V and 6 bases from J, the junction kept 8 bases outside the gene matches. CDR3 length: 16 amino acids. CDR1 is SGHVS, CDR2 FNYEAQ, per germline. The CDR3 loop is CASSLAPAGRANEQFF. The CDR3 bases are TGTGCCAGCAGCTTAGCTCCAGCGGGAAGAGCCAATGAGCAGTTCTTC.

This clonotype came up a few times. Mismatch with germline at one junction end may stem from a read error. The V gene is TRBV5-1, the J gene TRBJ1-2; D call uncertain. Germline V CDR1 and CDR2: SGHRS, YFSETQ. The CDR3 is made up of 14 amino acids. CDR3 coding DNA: TGTGCCAGCCTTACCGGAGGAGGGAACTATGGCTACACCTTC. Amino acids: CASLTGGGNYGYTF.

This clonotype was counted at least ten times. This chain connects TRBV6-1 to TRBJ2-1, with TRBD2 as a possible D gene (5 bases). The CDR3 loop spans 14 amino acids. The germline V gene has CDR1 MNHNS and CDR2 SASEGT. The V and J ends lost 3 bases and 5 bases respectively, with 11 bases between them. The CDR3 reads CASSDQAVHNEQFF. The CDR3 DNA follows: TGTGCCAGCAGTGACCAAGCGGTACACAATGAGCAGTTCTTC.

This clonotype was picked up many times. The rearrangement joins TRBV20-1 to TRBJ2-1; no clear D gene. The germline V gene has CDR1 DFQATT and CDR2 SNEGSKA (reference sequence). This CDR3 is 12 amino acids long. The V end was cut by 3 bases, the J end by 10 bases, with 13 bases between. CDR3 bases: TGCAGTGCTAGTCAACCACCGCGAGAGCAGTTCTTC. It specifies CSASQPPREQFF.

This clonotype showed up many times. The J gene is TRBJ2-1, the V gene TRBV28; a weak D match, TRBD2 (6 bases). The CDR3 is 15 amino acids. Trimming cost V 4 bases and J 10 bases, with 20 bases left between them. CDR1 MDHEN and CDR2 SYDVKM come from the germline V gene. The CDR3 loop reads CASSSSPLARSEQFF. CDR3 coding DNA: TGTGCCAGCAGTTCCAGCCCGCTAGCGAGGTCGGAGCAGTTCTTC.

CDR3 in DNA: TGTGCCACCAGCAGAGTAGGTGGGCAATTCGATGGCTACACCTTC. The encoded protein is CATSRVGGQFDGYTF. The genes are TRBV15 and TRBJ1-2; D gene ambiguous. V lost 1 base and J lost 6, with 15 bases in between. The germline gives CDR1 LNHNV, CDR2 YYDKDF (reference sequence). This CDR3 has 15 amino acids.

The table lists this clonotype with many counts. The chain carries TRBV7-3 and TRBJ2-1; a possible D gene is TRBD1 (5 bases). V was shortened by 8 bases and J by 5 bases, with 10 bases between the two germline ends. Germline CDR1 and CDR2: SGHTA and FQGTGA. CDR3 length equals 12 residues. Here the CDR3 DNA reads TGTGCCAGCGGGGCGTCCAACAATGAGCAGTTCTTC. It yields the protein CASGASNNEQFF. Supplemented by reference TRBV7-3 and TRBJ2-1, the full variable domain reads GAGVSQTPSNKVTEKGKYVELRCDPISGHTALYWYRQSLGQGPEFLIYFQGTGAADDSGLPNDRFFAVRPEGSVSTLKIQRTERGDSAVYLCASGASNNEQFFGPGTRLTVL.

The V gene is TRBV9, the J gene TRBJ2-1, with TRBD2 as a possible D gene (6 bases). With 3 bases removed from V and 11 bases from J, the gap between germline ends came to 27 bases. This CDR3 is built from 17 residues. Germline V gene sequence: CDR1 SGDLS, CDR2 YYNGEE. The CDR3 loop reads CASSAEIQKAGSLKQFF. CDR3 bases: TGTGCCAGCAGCGCCGAAATTCAGAAAGCGGGCTCCCTAAAGCAGTTCTTC.

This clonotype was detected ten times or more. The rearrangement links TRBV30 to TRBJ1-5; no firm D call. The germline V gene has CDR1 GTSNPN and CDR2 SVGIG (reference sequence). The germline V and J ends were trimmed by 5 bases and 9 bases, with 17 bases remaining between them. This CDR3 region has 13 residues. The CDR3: CAWSIGPLGPQHF. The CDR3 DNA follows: TGTGCCTGGTCGATCGGCCCGTTGGGGCCCCAGCATTTT.

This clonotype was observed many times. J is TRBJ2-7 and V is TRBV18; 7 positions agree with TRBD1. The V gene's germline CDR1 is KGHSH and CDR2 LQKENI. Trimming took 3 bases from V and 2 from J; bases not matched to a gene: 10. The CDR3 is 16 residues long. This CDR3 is CASSPVDRDTTYEQYF. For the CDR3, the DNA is TGTGCCAGCTCACCGGTAGACAGGGATACGACCTACGAGCAGTACTTC.

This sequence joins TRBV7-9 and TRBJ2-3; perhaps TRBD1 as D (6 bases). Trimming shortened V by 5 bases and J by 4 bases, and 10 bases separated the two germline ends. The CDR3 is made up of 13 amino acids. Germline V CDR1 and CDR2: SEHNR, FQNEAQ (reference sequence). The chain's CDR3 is CASSTNRADTQYF. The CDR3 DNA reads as TGTGCCAGCAGCACAAACAGGGCAGATACGCAGTATTTT.

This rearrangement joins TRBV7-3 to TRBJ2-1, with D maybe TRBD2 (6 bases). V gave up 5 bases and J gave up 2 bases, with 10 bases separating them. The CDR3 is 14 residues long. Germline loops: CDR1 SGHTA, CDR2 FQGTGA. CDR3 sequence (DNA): TGTGCCAGCAGCCCGGGACTGGCCTACAATGAGCAGTTCTTC. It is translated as CASSPGLAYNEQFF.

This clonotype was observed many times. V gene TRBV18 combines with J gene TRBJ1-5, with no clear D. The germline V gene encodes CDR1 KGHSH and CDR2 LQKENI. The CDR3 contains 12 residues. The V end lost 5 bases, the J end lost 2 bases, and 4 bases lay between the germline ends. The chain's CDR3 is CASSKGNQPQHF. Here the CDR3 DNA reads TGTGCCAGCTCAAAGGGCAATCAGCCCCAGCATTTT.

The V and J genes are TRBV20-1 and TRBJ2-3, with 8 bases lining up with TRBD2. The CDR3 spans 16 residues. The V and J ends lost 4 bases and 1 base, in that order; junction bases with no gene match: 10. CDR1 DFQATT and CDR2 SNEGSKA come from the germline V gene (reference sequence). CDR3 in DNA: TGCAGTGCTATCGGGAGGGAGGGATGGGGCACAGATACGCAGTATTTT. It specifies CSAIGREGWGTDTQYF.

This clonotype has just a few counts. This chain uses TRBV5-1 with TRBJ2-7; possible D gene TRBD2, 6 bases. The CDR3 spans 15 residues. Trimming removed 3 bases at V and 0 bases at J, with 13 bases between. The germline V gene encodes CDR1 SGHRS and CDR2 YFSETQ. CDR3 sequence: CASSYGEARSYEQYF. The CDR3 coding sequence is TGCGCCAGCAGCTACGGGGAGGCTCGCTCCTACGAGCAGTACTTC. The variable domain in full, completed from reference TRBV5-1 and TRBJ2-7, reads KAGVTQTPRYLIKTRGQQVTLSCSPISGHRSVSWYQQTPGQGLQFLFEYFSETQRNKGNFPGRFSGRQFSNSRSEMNVSTLELGDSALYLCASSYGEARSYEQYFGPGTRLTVT.

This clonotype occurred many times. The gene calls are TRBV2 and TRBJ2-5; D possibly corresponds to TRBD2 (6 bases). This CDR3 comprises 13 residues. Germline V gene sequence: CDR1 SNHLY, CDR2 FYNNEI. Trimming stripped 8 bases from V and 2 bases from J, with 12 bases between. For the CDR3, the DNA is TGTGCCAGCCACGGAGGGGTGCAAGAGACCCAGTACTTC. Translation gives CASHGGVQETQYF. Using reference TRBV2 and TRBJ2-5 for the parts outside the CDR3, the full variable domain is EPEVTQTPSHQVTQMGQEVILRCVPISNHLYFYWYRQILGQKVEFLVSFYNNEISEKSEIFDDQFSVERPDGSNFTLKIRSTKLEDSAMYFCASHGGVQETQYFGPGTRLLVL.

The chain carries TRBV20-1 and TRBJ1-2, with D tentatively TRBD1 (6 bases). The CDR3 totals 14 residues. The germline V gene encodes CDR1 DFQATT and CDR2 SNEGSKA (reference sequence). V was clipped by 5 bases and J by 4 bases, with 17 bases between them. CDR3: CSAGPRQEGYGYTF. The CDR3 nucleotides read TGCAGTGCTGGACCTCGACAGGAGGGCTATGGCTACACCTTC.

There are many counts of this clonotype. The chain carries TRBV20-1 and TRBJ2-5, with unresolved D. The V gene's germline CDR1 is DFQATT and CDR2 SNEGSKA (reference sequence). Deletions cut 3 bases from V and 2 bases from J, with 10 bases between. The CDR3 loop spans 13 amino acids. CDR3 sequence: CSASRGPQETQYF. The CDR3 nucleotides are TGCAGTGCTAGTCGAGGACCTCAAGAGACCCAGTACTTC.

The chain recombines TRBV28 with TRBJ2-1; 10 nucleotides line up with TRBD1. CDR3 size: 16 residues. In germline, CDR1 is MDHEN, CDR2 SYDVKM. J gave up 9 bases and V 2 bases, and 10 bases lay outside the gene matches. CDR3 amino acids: CASSLGRQGARSEQFF. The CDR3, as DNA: TGTGCCAGCAGTTTAGGGAGACAGGGGGCGCGGAGTGAGCAGTTCTTC.

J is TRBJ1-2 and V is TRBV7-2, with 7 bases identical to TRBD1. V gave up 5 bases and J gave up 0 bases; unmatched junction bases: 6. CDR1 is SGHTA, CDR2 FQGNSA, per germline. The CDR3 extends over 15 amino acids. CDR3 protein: CASSPRDSSNYGYTF. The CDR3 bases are TGTGCCAGCAGCCCCCGGGACAGCTCTAACTATGGCTACACCTTC.

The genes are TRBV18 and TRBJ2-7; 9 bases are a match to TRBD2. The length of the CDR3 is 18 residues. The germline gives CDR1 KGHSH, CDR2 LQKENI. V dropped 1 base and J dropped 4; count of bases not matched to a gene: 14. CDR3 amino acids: CASSPQVSDSGSLYEQYF. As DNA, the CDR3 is TGTGCCAGCTCACCACAAGTGTCGGATAGCGGGAGTCTTTACGAGCAGTACTTC.

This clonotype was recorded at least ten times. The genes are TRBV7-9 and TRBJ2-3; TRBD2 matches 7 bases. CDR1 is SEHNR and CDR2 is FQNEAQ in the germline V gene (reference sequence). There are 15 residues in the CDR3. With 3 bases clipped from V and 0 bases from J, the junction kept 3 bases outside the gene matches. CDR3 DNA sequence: TGTGCCAGCAGCTTCGGGAGGACTAGCACAGATACGCAGTATTTT. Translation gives CASSFGRTSTDTQYF.